Below are 5 T cell receptor beta chains sequenced from a single sample in a study of T-cell reconstitution after alpha-beta-depleted transplantation in children. The authors prepared the TCRbeta library with unique molecular identifiers. TCRdb re-called the PCR reads through MiXCR, storing one row per CDR3 protein. This sample carries about 830,000 distinct CDR3 sequences, approximately 15% of them seen once, and the ten largest clones take about 4.6%. Here the sequenced sample was PBMCs, mostly from graft donor cells, taken 360 days after TCRalphabeta/CD19-depleted stem cell transplant. The source is a male patient younger than 18 who had a stem cell transplant for acute lymphoblastic leukemia, so the T cells may come from the graft donor.

In its sample, this clonotype was seen a few times. The CDR3 DNA reads as TGTGCCAGCAGTTACCTTAGCGGGAGGACCCAAGAGACCCAGTACTTC. Translated, it gives CASSYLSGRTQETQYF. The V call is TRBV6-5, the J call TRBJ2-5; 10 nucleotides agree with TRBD2. This CDR3 has 16 residues. CDR1 MNHEY and CDR2 SVGAGI come from the germline V gene. V was clipped by 2 bases and J by 1 base; unmatched bases: 4.

The table lists this clonotype with a count of one. The chain joins TRBV3-1 to TRBJ1-6; 11 bases map to TRBD1. Germline CDR1 is LGHDT and CDR2 is YNNKEL (reference sequence). V lost 5 bases, J lost 14 bases, and 14 bases stayed unmatched. The CDR3 is 16 amino acids. CDR3 residues: CASSWLPGTGGITLHF. As DNA, the CDR3 is TGTGCCAGCAGCTGGCTCCCCGGGACAGGGGGGATCACCCTCCACTTT.

In its sample, this clonotype was seen many times. J is TRBJ2-7 and V is TRBV4-1; 8 bases are shared with TRBD1. V was clipped by 4 bases and J by 2 bases; unmatched bases: 7. The germline gives CDR1 MGHRA, CDR2 YSYEKL. This CDR3 comprises 15 residues. The CDR3 DNA sequence: TGCGCCAGCAGCCTGCCCGGGACAGGCGCCTACGAGCAGTACTTC. Translation: CASSLPGTGAYEQYF.

This clonotype was counted between two and nine times. The genes are TRBV12-3 or TRBV12-4 and TRBJ2-7; TRBD2 agrees at 14 bases. This CDR3 contains 15 residues. The J segment lost 3 bases and the V segment lost 6 bases, leaving 4 bases of the junction unmatched. The CDR3 here is CASRRTSGGSYEQYF. The CDR3 DNA is TGTGCCAGCAGGCGGACTAGCGGGGGGAGCTACGAGCAGTACTTC.

This clonotype has a handful of counts. The J gene is TRBJ2-1, the V gene TRBV7-9; TRBD1 matches at 11 bases. This CDR3 is built from 12 residues. After removal of 11 bases from V and 5 bases from J, the junction contained 2 bases not matched to a gene. Germline loops: CDR1 SEHNR, CDR2 FQNEAQ (reference sequence). The chain's CDR3 is CAGQGAHNEQFF. The CDR3 coding sequence is TGTGCCGGACAGGGGGCGCACAATGAGCAGTTCTTC.